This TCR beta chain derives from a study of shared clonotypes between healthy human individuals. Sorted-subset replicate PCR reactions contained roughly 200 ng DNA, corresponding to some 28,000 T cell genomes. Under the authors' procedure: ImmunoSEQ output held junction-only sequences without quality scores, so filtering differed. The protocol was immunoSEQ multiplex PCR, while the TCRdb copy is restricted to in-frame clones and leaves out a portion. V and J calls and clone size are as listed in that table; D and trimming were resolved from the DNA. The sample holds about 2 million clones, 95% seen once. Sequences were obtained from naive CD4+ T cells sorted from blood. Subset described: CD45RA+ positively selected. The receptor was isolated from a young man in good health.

CDR3 sequence (DNA): TGTGCCAGCAGTCACGGGACAGGGGGCTTCTACGAGCAGTACTTC. This encodes CASSHGTGGFYEQYF. The V and J genes are TRBV6-1 and TRBJ2-7; 12 nucleotides line up with TRBD1. V lost 5 bases and J lost 3; bases outside the gene matches: 5. Germline V lookup: CDR1 MNHNS, CDR2 SASEGT. The CDR3 has 15 amino acids.